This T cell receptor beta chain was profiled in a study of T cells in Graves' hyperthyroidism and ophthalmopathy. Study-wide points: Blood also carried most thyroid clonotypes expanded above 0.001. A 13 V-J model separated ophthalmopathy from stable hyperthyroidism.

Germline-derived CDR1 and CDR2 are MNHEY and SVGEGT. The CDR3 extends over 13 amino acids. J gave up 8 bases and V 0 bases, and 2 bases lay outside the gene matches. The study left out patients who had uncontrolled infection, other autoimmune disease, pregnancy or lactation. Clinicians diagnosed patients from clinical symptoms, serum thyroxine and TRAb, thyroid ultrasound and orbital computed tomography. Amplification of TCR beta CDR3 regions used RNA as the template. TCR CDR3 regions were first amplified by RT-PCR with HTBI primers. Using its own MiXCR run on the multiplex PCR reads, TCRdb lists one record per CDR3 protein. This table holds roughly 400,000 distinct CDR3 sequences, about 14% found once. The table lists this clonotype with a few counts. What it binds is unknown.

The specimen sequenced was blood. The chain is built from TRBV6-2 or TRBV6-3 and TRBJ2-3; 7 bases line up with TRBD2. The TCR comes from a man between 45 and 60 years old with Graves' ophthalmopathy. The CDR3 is CASSYSGLVTQYF. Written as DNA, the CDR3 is TGTGCCAGCAGTTACTCCGGACTAGTTACGCAGTATTTT.